Reported below is one T cell receptor beta chain. This clonotype was seen only a few times. No antigen is known for it. No much larger clone is present one base from it, and per-base qualities are unavailable. Library preparation was by PCR. The instrument was an Illumina HiSeq 2500. Molecular barcoding was employed in the preparation of TCR libraries, with unique molecular identifiers being used to normalize TCRbeta repertoire quantification. Clones were called with MiXCR by TCRdb after fastp trimmed the public reads at Q25, and only in-frame beta chains were retained. Rows matching on CDR3 protein sequence are summarized as one entry with the most common DNA and genes. The sample contains 400,000 to 500,000 distinct CDR3 sequences, approximately 11% of them found a single time. The ten biggest clones cover about 5% of the sample. V is clipped by 0 bases and J by 7 bases, and the sequence between their germline boundaries is 15 bases long. CDR1 is given as SEHNR and CDR2 as FQNEAQ, both from the germline V gene (reference sequence). The CDR3 covers 16 residues, taking in both the cysteine and the phenylalanine. The only DNA kept is the CDR3, 48 bases in frame from the first base.

The sample is drawn from a study of T-cell reconstitution after alpha-beta-depleted transplantation in children (dated by TCRdb to the mid-2010s). Looking at the study overall: T-cell immune reconstitution after TCRalphabeta/CD19-depleted allogeneic hematopoietic cell transplantation in children was quantitatively tracked in the study by means of TCR repertoire profiling.

The TCR sequence derives from a human donor who donated a stem cell graft to a child with acute myeloid leukemia. This sample comprised PBMCs from the stem cell graft donor, obtained from the stem cell graft. Recombination linked TRBV7-9 to TRBJ2-2; TRBD1 might be the D gene, on 6 matching bases. For the CDR3, the sequence is CASSLAERGRYGELFF. The DNA is as follows: TGTGCCAGCAGCTTAGCGGAAAGGGGGAGATACGGGGAGCTGTTTTTT.